This TCR beta chain was sequenced in a study of blood T cells in healthy people across ages. Through a sample-barcoded 5' primer and a J-beta primer mix, a second PCR was run for roughly 7 to 11 cycles. TCRdb used MiXCR to reprocess the 5' RACE reads, holding one entry per CDR3 protein. The data contain roughly 1,100,000 distinct CDR3 sequences, 25% of them singletons. Germline CDR1 and CDR2: LGHNA and YSLEER. The V end was cut by 4 bases, the J end by 4 bases, with 10 bases between. This CDR3 has 13 amino acids. This sample was shared with a second study, whose subject was T cells of mothers and their children. That source adds: The study sampled three healthy Caucasian mothers and their six children. For each mother, over 8 million TCR beta CDR3 reads were obtained, and for each child, about 3 million. No clone of persistent microchimeric T cells was detected.

Sample: blood. The receptor was isolated from a girl aged 2 to 9 in good health. The chain is built from TRBV4-3 and TRBJ1-2; D is unclear. CDR3 sequence (DNA): TGCGCCAGCAGCCCATCCCGATCCTATGGCTACACCTTC. Protein: CASSPSRSYGYTF.